The 30 T cell receptor beta chains presented below share a single source sample, sequenced in a study of T cells in Graves' hyperthyroidism and ophthalmopathy. TCR beta CDR3 regions were amplified from RNA transcripts. The HTBI primer set was used in a first-round RT-PCR of the TCR CDR3. TCRdb ran MiXCR on the multiplex PCR reads and lists one entry per CDR3 protein. The sample includes over 500,000 distinct CDR3 sequences, 13% to 15% of them seen just once. The specimen was blood. These receptors were taken from a woman aged 40 to 49 with Graves' hyperthyroidism.

The chain couples TRBV3-1 to TRBJ1-3; no reliable D call. The V end lost 0 bases, the J end lost 5 bases, and 14 bases lay between the germline ends. CDR3 size: 16 residues. Germline lookup yields CDR1 LGHDT and CDR2 YNNKEL (reference sequence). The CDR3 reads CASSQETTGNRNTIYF. CDR3 DNA: TGTGCCAGCAGCCAAGAGACTACCGGGAACAGAAACACCATATATTTT.

This clonotype was counted ten times or more. This chain joins TRBV12-3 or TRBV12-4 and TRBJ2-3, with TRBD2 matching 8 bases. The V segment lost 5 bases and the J segment 1 base; nucleotides outside the gene matches: 8. CDR3 length: 16 amino acids. The CDR3 loop is CASSRTSGRGTDTQYF. CDR3 DNA sequence: TGTGCCAGCAGTCGTACTAGCGGACGGGGCACAGATACGCAGTATTTT.

This clonotype was picked up many times. The chain employs TRBV12-3 or TRBV12-4 and TRBJ1-5; perhaps TRBD1 as D (6 bases). This CDR3 is 14 amino acids long. Trimming removed 6 bases from V and 5 bases from J, with 14 bases in between. The CDR3 sequence is CASSRGQYYQPQHF. DNA of the CDR3: TGTGCCAGCAGCCGTGGACAGTATTATCAGCCCCAGCATTTT.

This clonotype was counted many times. This chain connects TRBV30 to TRBJ2-5; weak D call: TRBD2 (7 bases). Germline V gene data show CDR1 as GTSNPN and CDR2 as SVGIG (reference sequence). Trimming removed 1 base from V and 3 bases from J, with 12 bases in between. The CDR3 is 14 amino acids. The CDR3 spells CAWSGGGLKETQYF. The DNA of the CDR3 is TGTGCCTGGAGTGGGGGGGGCTTAAAAGAGACCCAGTACTTC.

This clonotype was seen many times. The J gene is TRBJ2-2, the V gene TRBV11-2; 7 bases map to TRBD1. The length of the CDR3 is 16 residues. The V and J ends lost 5 bases and 5 bases, in that order; junction bases with no gene match: 11. The germline CDR1 and CDR2 sequences are SGHAT and FQNNGV. In nucleotides, the CDR3 is TGTGCCAGCAGCCTCCAACCGGGACAGTTAACCGGGGAGCTGTTTTTT. Translating it yields CASSLQPGQLTGELFF.

This clonotype appeared many times. This rearrangement joins TRBV12-3 or TRBV12-4 to TRBJ1-5; D is undetermined. V was cut by 6 bases and J by 7 bases, with 10 bases left in between. CDR3 length: 12 residues. Written as DNA, the CDR3 is TGTGCCAGCAGCCTCCGGCACCAGCCCCAGCATTTT. It codes for CASSLRHQPQHF.

In regard to this clonotype: The germline gene is not matched at one end of the junction; a read error may be the cause. J is TRBJ1-4 and V is TRBV6-2 or TRBV6-3, with 7 bases lining up with TRBD1. The length of the CDR3 is 18 residues. The V gene's germline CDR1 is MNHEY and CDR2 SVGEGT. CDR3 protein: CAGSYSGRGIATNEKLFF. Written as DNA, the CDR3 is TGTGCCGGCAGTTACTCGGGCAGGGGGATTGCAACTAATGAAAAACTGTTTTTT.

This clonotype has ten or more counts. This chain joins TRBV6-2 or TRBV6-3 and TRBJ2-7; 8 bases map to TRBD1. V trimming: 6 bases; J trimming: 6 bases; junction bases outside the gene matches: 7. The CDR3 is 13 residues long. In germline, CDR1 is MNHEY, CDR2 SVGEGT. The DNA for the CDR3 is TGTGCCAGCAGCTTGGACAGGGCCTTCGAGCAGTACTTC. This encodes CASSLDRAFEQYF.

Ten or more counts support this clonotype. V gene TRBV27 combines with J gene TRBJ1-2; the D is unclear. The germline V and J ends were trimmed by 8 bases and 7 bases, with 23 bases remaining between them. The germline CDR1 and CDR2 sequences are MNHEY and SMNVEV (reference sequence). This CDR3 comprises 15 residues. The CDR3 bases are TGTGCCAGCCGCTGGGATTTCCGGAGCGAAGGTGGCTACACCTTC. This encodes CASRWDFRSEGGYTF.

This clonotype occurred many times. This sequence joins TRBV5-5 and TRBJ1-1; a weak D match, TRBD1 (5 bases). Germline lookup yields CDR1 SGHKS and CDR2 YYEKEE (reference sequence). This CDR3 spans 14 amino acids. With 3 bases removed from V and 0 bases from J, the gap between germline ends came to 9 bases. The CDR3 region has the DNA TGTGCCAGCAGCTCCCTGGACATGAACACTGAAGCTTTCTTT. It is translated as CASSSLDMNTEAFF.

This clonotype has a count of ten or more. The chain uses TRBV29-1 and TRBJ1-2, with 12 bases lining up with TRBD1. J gave up 9 bases and V 7 bases, and 15 bases lay outside the gene matches. This CDR3 spans 15 amino acids. Germline V gene lookup returns CDR1 SQVTM and CDR2 ANQGSEA. CDR3 bases: TGCAGCGCCACACCAGTAGGGACAGGGGGCGGGAGCTACACCTTC. It is translated as CSATPVGTGGGSYTF.

This clonotype has ten or more counts. The chain recombines TRBV12-3 or TRBV12-4 with TRBJ2-3; D possibly corresponds to TRBD1 (5 bases). Trimming stripped 6 bases from V and 4 bases from J, with 14 bases between. The CDR3 covers 14 residues. DNA for the CDR3: TGTGCCAGCAGACCTTACAGCAGGGCAGATACGCAGTATTTT. It codes for CASRPYSRADTQYF.

This clonotype has ten or more counts. This chain uses TRBV9 with TRBJ2-3; no firm D call. The CDR3 has 15 residues. CDR1 and CDR2 (germline): SGDLS, YYNGEE. Trimming shortened V by 0 bases and J by 8 bases, and 16 bases separated the two germline ends. The CDR3 spells CASSVDRHPRRTQYF. Here the CDR3 DNA reads TGTGCCAGCAGCGTAGATCGACACCCTCGTCGTACGCAGTATTTT.

At least ten counts were recorded for this clonotype. One end of the junction is discordant with germline, which a read error may explain. The chain uses TRBV29-1 and TRBJ2-5; 7 bases align to TRBD1. The CDR3 loop spans 13 amino acids. Germline V gene data show CDR1 as SQVTM and CDR2 as ANQGSEA. CDR3 amino acids: CSVEGQVQETQYF. The CDR3, as DNA: TGCAGCGTCGAAGGACAGGTCCAAGAGACCCAGTACTTC.

This chain connects TRBV11-2 to TRBJ2-1; TRBD1 agrees at 8 bases. The germline CDR1 and CDR2 sequences are SGHAT and FQNNGV. J was trimmed by 5 bases and V by 5 bases; bases with no gene match: 8. The CDR3 sequence is 15 residues long. The CDR3 region has the DNA TGTGCCAGCAGCATCCGGGACAGGATACACAATGAGCAGTTCTTC. Its translation: CASSIRDRIHNEQFF.

This clonotype has a count of ten or more. The rearrangement uses TRBV15 and TRBJ2-1; 8 nucleotides agree with TRBD2. CDR3 length equals 16 residues. V lost 0 bases to trimming and J lost 7 bases; unmatched junction nucleotides: 8. Looked up from germline, CDR1 is LNHNV and CDR2 is YYDKDF (reference sequence). The chain's CDR3 is CATSRDLGGRTNEQFF. The CDR3, as DNA: TGTGCCACCAGCAGAGATTTAGGCGGGAGGACGAATGAGCAGTTCTTC.

This clonotype was counted ten times or more. The V and J genes are TRBV28 and TRBJ2-1; TRBD2 matches 9 bases. V gave up 10 bases and J gave up 6 bases; unmatched junction bases: 1. CDR1 MDHEN and CDR2 SYDVKM come from the germline V gene. The CDR3 covers 11 residues. CDR3 region: CATSGVNEQFF. The CDR3 bases are TGTGCCACTAGCGGGGTCAATGAGCAGTTCTTC. Filled out from reference TRBV28 and TRBJ2-1, the complete variable domain reads DVKVTQSSRYLVKRTGEKVFLECVQDMDHENMFWYRQDPGLGLRLIYFSYDVKMKEKGDIPEGYSVSREKKERFSLILESASTNQTSMYLCATSGVNEQFFGPGTRLTVL.

This clonotype was seen many times. The genes are TRBV28 and TRBJ2-7; 7 positions match TRBD1. Per germline, CDR1 MDHEN and CDR2 SYDVKM. J was trimmed by 2 bases and V by 6 bases; bases with no gene match: 10. This CDR3 is built from 15 residues. The CDR3 sequence: CASRPGQGVTYEQYF. CDR3 nucleotide sequence: TGTGCCAGCAGGCCAGGGCAGGGGGTGACCTACGAGCAGTACTTC.

Only a few counts were recorded for this clonotype. The rearrangement links TRBV27 to TRBJ2-5, with a possible D match to TRBD1 (5 bases). Germline values: CDR1 MNHEY, CDR2 SMNVEV (reference sequence). The CDR3 is 14 amino acids. V gave up 1 base and J gave up 5 bases, with 11 bases separating them. The CDR3 DNA sequence: TGTGCCAGCAGTTTATATGGGGCTTTGGAGACCCAGTACTTC. Translating gives CASSLYGALETQYF.

This clonotype was seen only a few times. The chain carries TRBV20-1 and TRBJ1-1; D is perhaps TRBD1 (5 bases). The germline V gene encodes CDR1 DFQATT and CDR2 SNEGSKA (reference sequence). There are 16 residues in the CDR3. V was pared by 6 bases and J by 1 base, with 21 bases between. This CDR3 is CSARRGRFATNTEAFF. The CDR3 DNA is TGCAGTGCCAGACGGGGGAGATTTGCGACGAACACTGAAGCTTTCTTT.

This clonotype was found many times. CDR3 nucleotides: TGCAGTGCTAGACCCGAGAAGACTGAAGCTTTCTTT. This sequence encodes CSARPEKTEAFF. This sequence joins TRBV20-1 and TRBJ1-1; D is unclear. CDR1 DFQATT and CDR2 SNEGSKA come from the germline V gene (reference sequence). V lost 2 bases to trimming and J lost 5 bases, with 9 bases between them. CDR3 length equals 12 residues.

This clonotype was seen more than once but under ten times. V is TRBV6-1 and J is TRBJ2-6, with 7 bases matching TRBD1. Germline CDR1 is MNHNS and CDR2 is SASEGT. The V gene end was trimmed by 7 bases and the J gene end by 1 base; junction bases not matched to a gene: 7. This CDR3 is built from 16 residues. CDR3 bases: TGTGCCAGCACCCGGACGACAGGGTCTGGGGCCAACGTCCTGACTTTC. Translation gives CASTRTTGSGANVLTF.

This clonotype was seen at least ten times. The chain combines TRBV20-1 with TRBJ2-7; TRBD1 matches 7 bases. The CDR3 is 13 amino acids. Germline V lookup: CDR1 DFQATT, CDR2 SNEGSKA (reference sequence). Trimming took 4 bases from V and 5 from J; bases not matched to a gene: 8. The CDR3 DNA follows: TGCAGTGCTATACAGGGGAAGGGTAACGAGCAGTACTTC. Protein product: CSAIQGKGNEQYF.

This clonotype appeared many times. The chain recombines TRBV18 with TRBJ2-7; D not certain. V lost 3 bases to trimming and J lost 3 bases, with 12 bases between them. The CDR3 covers 14 residues. Per germline, CDR1 KGHSH and CDR2 LQKENI. CDR3 coding DNA: TGTGCCAGCTCACCCCAGGTTGCCCTCTACGAGCAGTACTTC. This sequence encodes CASSPQVALYEQYF.

The sample holds many counts of this clonotype. The rearrangement links TRBV5-1 to TRBJ2-1; possibly TRBD2 for D (6 bases). Trimming removed 0 bases from V and 5 bases from J, with 18 bases in between. The CDR3 covers 17 residues. CDR1 is SGHRS and CDR2 is YFSETQ in the germline V gene. For the CDR3, the DNA is TGCGCCAGCAGCTTGGAGGACATCCGGGACTTCAACAATGAGCAGTTCTTC. Protein: CASSLEDIRDFNNEQFF.

The V gene is TRBV5-1, the J gene TRBJ2-3; TRBD2 aligns across 11 bases. V gave up 0 bases and J gave up 4 bases; unmatched junction bases: 4. From germline, CDR1 is SGHRS and CDR2 YFSETQ. CDR3 length equals 16 residues. CDR3 protein: CASSLVSSGGPDTQYF. The CDR3 DNA follows: TGCGCCAGCAGCTTGGTCTCTAGCGGGGGGCCAGATACGCAGTATTTT.

V gene TRBV29-1 combines with J gene TRBJ1-2, with 7 bases that match TRBD1. V shed 7 bases, J shed 4 bases, and the junction held 6 bases outside the gene matches. Germline CDR1 is SQVTM and CDR2 is ANQGSEA. This CDR3 has 12 residues. Here the CDR3 reads CSDRDSIYGYTF. The DNA of the CDR3 is TGCAGCGACCGGGACAGCATCTATGGCTACACCTTC.

This clonotype was counted at least ten times. The chain carries TRBV6-5 and TRBJ1-2; D uncertain. CDR3 size: 16 residues. Trimming removed 2 bases at V and 7 bases at J, with 20 bases between. From germline, CDR1 is MNHEY and CDR2 SVGAGI. In DNA, the CDR3 is TGTGCCAGCAGTTACAGTTCAGGTGGACGTCCTTCTGGCTACACCTTC. As protein: CASSYSSGGRPSGYTF.

This clonotype has ten or more counts. The V and J genes are TRBV20-1 and TRBJ2-1; 9 nucleotides match TRBD2. The CDR3 extends over 15 amino acids. The V gene end was trimmed by 5 bases and the J gene end by 0 bases; junction bases not matched to a gene: 5. Germline V gives CDR1 DFQATT, CDR2 SNEGSKA (reference sequence). In DNA, the CDR3 is TGCAGTGCTTCCCATAGCGGGAGCTCCTACAATGAGCAGTTCTTC. It translates to CSASHSGSSYNEQFF.

The rearrangement joins TRBV5-1 to TRBJ2-3; TRBD1 is a possible D gene (5 bases). This CDR3 spans 15 amino acids. Germline-derived CDR1 and CDR2 are SGHRS and YFSETQ. Trimming left V 4 bases short and J 2 bases short, with 14 bases between. CDR3 nucleotides: TGCGCCAGCAGCCGCAGTGGACAACTCACAGATACGCAGTATTTT. This codes for CASSRSGQLTDTQYF. Using reference TRBV5-1 and TRBJ2-3 for the parts outside the CDR3, the full variable domain is KAGVTQTPRYLIKTRGQQVTLSCSPISGHRSVSWYQQTPGQGLQFLFEYFSETQRNKGNFPGRFSGRQFSNSRSEMNVSTLELGDSALYLCASSRSGQLTDTQYFGPGTRLTVL.